This TCR beta chain emerged from a study of cytomegalovirus exposure and HLA in healthy donors. About the study: Within the Caucasian-associated ancestry cluster were around 81% of the 350 to 400 genotyped donors. Study-wide results and limits: For most TCR beta V segments, an earlier analysis put the productive rate at about 90% or about 30% of the time. Across all donors, roughly uniform sequencing depth was an assumption of the presence/absence analyses.

Germline values: CDR1 SQVTM, CDR2 ANQGSEA. The CDR3 consists of 15 residues. Unmatched junction bases numbered 10, after V lost 6 bases and J lost 6 bases. Vbeta (60) and Jbeta (13) primers were used in the PCR. The method was immunoSEQ multiplex PCR; TCRdb's version includes in-frame clones alone and lacks a portion of them. The sample consists of fewer than 350,000 clones, roughly 90% of them appearing once. About this clone itself: The antigen remains unidentified.

The receptor's source is a young woman in good health and CMV-seronegative. The chain uses TRBV29-1 and TRBJ2-2, with 10 bases aligning to TRBD2. The sequenced material came from PBMCs. CDR3 region: CSVESAGGQAGELFF. The DNA for the CDR3 is TGCAGCGTCGAATCAGCGGGGGGGCAGGCCGGGGAGCTGTTTTTT.